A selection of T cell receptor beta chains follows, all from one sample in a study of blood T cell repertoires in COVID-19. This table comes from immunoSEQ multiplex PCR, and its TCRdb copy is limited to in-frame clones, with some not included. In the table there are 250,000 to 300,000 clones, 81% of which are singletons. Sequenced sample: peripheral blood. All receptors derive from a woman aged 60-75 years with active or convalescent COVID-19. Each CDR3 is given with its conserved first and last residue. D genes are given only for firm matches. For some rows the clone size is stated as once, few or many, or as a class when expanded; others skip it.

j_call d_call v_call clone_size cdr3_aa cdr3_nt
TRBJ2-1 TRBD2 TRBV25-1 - CASSESLAGVIF TGTGCCAGCAGTGAATCTCTAGCGGGGGTGATCTTC
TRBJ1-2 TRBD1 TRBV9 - CASSATGVYGYTF TGTGCCAGCAGCGCAACAGGGGTCTATGGCTACACCTTC
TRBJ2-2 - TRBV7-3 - CASSLSVQAGELFF TGTGCCAGCAGCTTAAGCGTCCAGGCCGGGGAGCTGTTTTTT
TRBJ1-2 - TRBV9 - CASSPGTWGYTF TGTGCCAGCAGCCCAGGGACTTGGGGCTACACCTTC
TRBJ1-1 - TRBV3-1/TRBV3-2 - CASSPDSMNTEAFF TGTGCCAGCAGTCCTGACTCGATGAACACTGAAGCTTTCTTT
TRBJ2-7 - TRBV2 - CASSGDTYEQYF TGTGCCAGCAGCGGGGACACGTACGAGCAGTACTTC
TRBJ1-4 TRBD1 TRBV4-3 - CASSQRTGGREKLFF TGCGCCAGCAGCCAGAGGACAGGGGGCAGGGAAAAACTGTTTTTT
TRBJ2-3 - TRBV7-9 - CASSFLTSTDTQYF TGTGCCAGCAGCTTCCTGACTAGCACAGATACGCAGTATTTT
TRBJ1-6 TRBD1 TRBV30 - CAWSAFGTGPDSPLHF TGTGCCTGGAGTGCTTTCGGGACAGGTCCGGATTCACCCCTCCACTTT
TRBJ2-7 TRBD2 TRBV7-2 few CASSRTSPSYEQYF TGTGCCAGCAGCCGGACTAGCCCCTCCTACGAGCAGTACTTC
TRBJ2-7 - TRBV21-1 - CASSLRTSGGAAVWNEQYF TGTGCCAGCAGCCTCCGTACTAGCGGGGGGGCCGCGGTTTGGAACGAGCAGTACTTC
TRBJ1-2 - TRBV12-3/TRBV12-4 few CASSFRGANGYTF TGTGCCAGCAGTTTTCGGGGGGCCAATGGCTACACCTTC